A single sample gave rise to the 22 T cell receptor beta chains below, sequenced in a study of T cells expressing NK-cell markers. After re-calling the 5' RACE reads, TCRdb lists one entry per CDR3 protein, DNA absent. The sample holds approximately 440,000 distinct CDR3 sequences. Sequencing was done on a sample of blood T cells: a sorted CD56 or NKG2C T cell subset, CD4+ or CD8+ T cells, or bulk PBMC T cells (not recorded which). Receptors were obtained from a woman between 50 and 59 years old in good health.

This rearrangement joins TRBV10-3 to TRBJ1-2; TCRdb's assignment of TRBD1 cannot be checked, as there is no DNA. CDR3 length: 14 residues. CDR1 and CDR2 (germline): ENHRY, SYGVKD. The CDR3 spells CAISVSGAVYGYTF.

The rearrangement joins TRBV20-1 to TRBJ2-7; TCRdb reports TRBD2, a call that lacks DNA to check it against. Germline CDR1 DFQATT, CDR2 SNEGSKA (reference sequence). CDR3 length: 14 residues. The CDR3 loop is CSARIGTSFYEQYF.

The V and J genes are TRBV3-1 and TRBJ2-2; there is no DNA to check the TCRdb D call of TRBD2. CDR1 and CDR2 from the germline V gene are LGHDT and YNNKEL (reference sequence). The CDR3 sequence is 15 residues long. The CDR3 loop is CASSQDARSTGELFF.

This rearrangement joins TRBV7-6 to TRBJ2-5; the TCRdb D gene call, TRBD1, has no DNA to confirm it. CDR1 is SGHVS, CDR2 FNYEAQ, per germline. This CDR3 comprises 12 residues. CDR3 protein: CASSLGPGTQYF.

The chain employs TRBV6-2 or TRBV6-3 and TRBJ2-7; TCRdb picks TRBD2, but there is no DNA to check that call. The germline CDR1 and CDR2 sequences are MNHEY and SVGEGT. The CDR3 loop spans 16 amino acids. The chain's CDR3 is CASSPITSSTPYEQYF.

The chain recombines TRBV4-1 with TRBJ2-3; TCRdb proposes TRBD2, but this gene call is untestable without DNA. Germline values: CDR1 MGHRA, CDR2 YSYEKL. The length of the CDR3 is 16 residues. The chain's CDR3 is CASSPIGWRDTDTQYF.

The chain uses TRBV7-2 and TRBJ1-2. This CDR3 region has 13 residues. In germline, CDR1 is SGHTA, CDR2 FQGNSA. This CDR3 is CASSLEWSFGYTF.

The chain uses TRBV9 and TRBJ2-1; checking the TCRdb D call of TRBD2 is not possible without DNA. This CDR3 is 18 amino acids long. Germline V gives CDR1 SGDLS, CDR2 YYNGEE. This CDR3 is CASSPGLAGGPPYNEQFF.

The chain links TRBV11-2 to TRBJ2-4; TCRdb designates TRBD1, a call that cannot be tested without DNA. Germline-derived CDR1 and CDR2 are SGHAT and FQNNGV. The CDR3 spans 15 residues. The CDR3 reads CASSPGQKLKNIQYF.

V is TRBV5-1 and J is TRBJ1-2. This CDR3 region has 14 residues. Germline V gives CDR1 SGHRS, CDR2 YFSETQ. The CDR3 sequence: CASSLGTANYGYTF.

This rearrangement joins TRBV28 to TRBJ1-4. The CDR3 is 15 amino acids. Per the germline V gene, CDR1 is MDHEN and CDR2 is SYDVKM. CDR3 amino acids: CASSFEGATNEKLFF.

The chain couples TRBV7-8 to TRBJ2-7; TCRdb indicates TRBD2, and absent DNA this call remains unverified. Germline V gives CDR1 SGHVS, CDR2 FQNEAQ. CDR3 length: 16 residues. CDR3 sequence reads: CASSVEGLAGVYEQYF.

The genes are TRBV20-1 and TRBJ2-2; lacking DNA, the TRBD1 call made by TCRdb goes unchecked. Germline values: CDR1 DFQATT, CDR2 SNEGSKA (reference sequence). The CDR3 is 18 residues long. This chain's CDR3 is CSARALAGQGAGTGELFF.

The rearrangement uses TRBV6-5 and TRBJ2-1; lacking DNA, the TRBD1 call made by TCRdb goes unchecked. There are 14 residues in the CDR3. From germline, CDR1 is MNHEY and CDR2 SVGAGI. CDR3 in amino acids: CASSYQGGYNEQFF.

The chain employs TRBV7-3 and TRBJ1-1; the D gene TCRdb calls, TRBD1, cannot be checked with no DNA. The CDR3 covers 11 residues. CDR1 is SGHTA, CDR2 FQGTGA, per germline. The CDR3 spells CASRTGPEAFF.

The chain combines TRBV21-1 with TRBJ1-5; TCRdb lists TRBD1, though no DNA is available to test this call. TRBV21-1 is a pseudogene locus. CDR3 size: 16 residues. The CDR3 here is CASSKPQAYSNQPQHF.

The V and J genes are TRBV29-1 and TRBJ2-7; TCRdb's assignment of TRBD1 cannot be checked, as there is no DNA. The germline V gene encodes CDR1 SQVTM and CDR2 ANQGSEA. This CDR3 region has 13 residues. CDR3 in amino acids: CSVADRGSYEQYF.

V is TRBV4-2 and J is TRBJ2-3; TCRdb lists TRBD1, though no DNA is available to test this call. The CDR3 is 16 residues long. Per germline, CDR1 LGHNA and CDR2 YNFKEQ. The CDR3: CASSQDVGLGPDTQYF.

The gene calls are TRBV29-1 and TRBJ2-5; TCRdb calls TRBD1, which cannot be checked without DNA. Germline assignment: CDR1 SQVTM and CDR2 ANQGSEA. The CDR3 totals 13 residues. CDR3 protein: CSSRDRGRETQYF.

CDR3 sequence: CASSPGPGLGNEQFF. J is TRBJ2-1 and V is TRBV12-3 or TRBV12-4; TCRdb designates TRBD2, a call that cannot be tested without DNA. This CDR3 comprises 15 residues.

This rearrangement joins TRBV6-4 to TRBJ2-1; TCRdb outputs TRBD2, but without DNA this stays unchecked. Germline V gene lookup returns CDR1 MRHNA and CDR2 SNTAGT. The CDR3 totals 15 residues. Here the CDR3 reads CASSGLAGVSNEQFF.

The chain has TRBV7-8 and TRBJ1-1; TCRdb's D call, TRBD1, is unchecked because there is no DNA. Germline V gene data show CDR1 as SGHVS and CDR2 as FQNEAQ. CDR3 length: 18 residues. The CDR3 here is CASSPPPSAGRGNTEAFF.